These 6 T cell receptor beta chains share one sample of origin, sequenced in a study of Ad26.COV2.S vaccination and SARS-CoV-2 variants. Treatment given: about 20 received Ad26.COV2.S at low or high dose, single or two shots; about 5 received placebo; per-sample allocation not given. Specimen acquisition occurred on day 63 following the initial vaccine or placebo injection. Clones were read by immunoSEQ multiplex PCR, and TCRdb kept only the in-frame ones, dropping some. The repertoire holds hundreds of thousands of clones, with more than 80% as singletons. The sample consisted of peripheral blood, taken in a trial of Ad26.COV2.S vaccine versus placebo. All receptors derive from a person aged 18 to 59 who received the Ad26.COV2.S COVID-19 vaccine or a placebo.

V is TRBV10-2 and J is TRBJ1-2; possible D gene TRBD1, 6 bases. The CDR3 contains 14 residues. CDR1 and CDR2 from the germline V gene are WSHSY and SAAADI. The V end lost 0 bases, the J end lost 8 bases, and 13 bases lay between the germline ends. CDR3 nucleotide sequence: TGCGCCAGCAGTGAGTCGAAATCAGGGGAAGGCTACACCTTC. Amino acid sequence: CASSESKSGEGYTF.

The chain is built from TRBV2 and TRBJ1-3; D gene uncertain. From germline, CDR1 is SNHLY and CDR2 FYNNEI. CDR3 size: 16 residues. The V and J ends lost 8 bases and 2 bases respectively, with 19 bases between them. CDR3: CASAPRRSAAGNTIYF. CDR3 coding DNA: TGTGCCAGCGCCCCCCGGAGGTCTGCGGCTGGAAACACCATATATTTT.

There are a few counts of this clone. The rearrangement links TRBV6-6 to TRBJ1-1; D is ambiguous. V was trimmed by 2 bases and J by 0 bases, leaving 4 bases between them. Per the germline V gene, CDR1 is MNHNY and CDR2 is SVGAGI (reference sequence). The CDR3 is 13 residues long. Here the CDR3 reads CASSYTMNTEAFF. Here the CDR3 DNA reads TGTGCCAGCAGTTACACGATGAACACTGAAGCTTTCTTT.

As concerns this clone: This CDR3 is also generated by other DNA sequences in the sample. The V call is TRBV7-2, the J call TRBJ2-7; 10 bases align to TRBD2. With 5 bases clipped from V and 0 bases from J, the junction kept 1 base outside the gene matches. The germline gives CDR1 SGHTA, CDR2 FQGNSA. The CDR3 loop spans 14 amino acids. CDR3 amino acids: CASSASGSSYEQYF. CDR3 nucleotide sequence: TGTGCCAGCAGCGCTAGCGGGAGCTCCTACGAGCAGTACTTC.

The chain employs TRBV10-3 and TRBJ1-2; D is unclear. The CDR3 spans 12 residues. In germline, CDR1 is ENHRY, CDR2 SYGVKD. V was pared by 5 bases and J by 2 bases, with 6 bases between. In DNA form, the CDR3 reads TGTGCCATCAGTCCGGGGAACTATGGCTACACCTTC. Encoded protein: CAISPGNYGYTF.

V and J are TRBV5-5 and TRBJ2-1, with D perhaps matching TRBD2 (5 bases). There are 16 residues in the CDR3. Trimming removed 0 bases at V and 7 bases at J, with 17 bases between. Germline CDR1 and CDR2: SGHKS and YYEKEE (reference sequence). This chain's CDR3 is CASSLAGVTPGNEQFF. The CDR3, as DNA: TGTGCCAGCAGCTTGGCCGGGGTCACCCCGGGGAATGAGCAGTTCTTC.